These T cell receptor beta chains were read from a single sample in a study of Ad26.COV2.S vaccination and SARS-CoV-2 variants. The repertoire was sequenced with immunoSEQ multiplex PCR; TCRdb's copy has only in-frame clones and lacks some. The sample records some 250,000 clones, approximately 88% being singletons. The sequencing here drew on peripheral blood, taken in a trial of Ad26.COV2.S vaccine versus placebo. These receptor sequences come from a person aged 18-60 years who received the Ad26.COV2.S COVID-19 vaccine or a placebo. Each CDR3 is given with its conserved first and last residue. D genes are given only for firm matches. Not all rows give a size; the values are once, few, many and, for expanded clones, a class.

>13|NA|NA|TRBV30|TRBJ1-1
TGTGCCTGGAGTGTCGGGGGGAACACTGAAGCTTTCTTT
CAWSVGGNTEAFF
>16|TRBD1|NA|TRBV5-1|TRBJ1-1
TGCGCCAGCAGCTTATCAGGGGGCCATGGGAACACTGAAGCTTTCTTT
CASSLSGGHGNTEAFF
>16|NA|NA|TRBV7-7|TRBJ2-7
TGTGCTAGCAGCTTAGGGGCAGCGACTAGGGCCTACGAGCAGTACTTC
CASSLGAATRAYEQYF
>12|NA|NA|TRBV6-5|TRBJ2-3
TGTGCCAGCAGTTTACCAGGGGATACGCAGTATTTT
CASSLPGDTQYF
>11|NA|NA|TRBV7-8|TRBJ2-7
TGTGCCAGCAGCCCGACCTACGAGCAGTACTTC
CASSPTYEQYF
>14|NA|NA|TRBV7-2|TRBJ2-5
TGTGCCAGCAGCTTTTCCAGGGAGCAAGAGACCCAGTACTTC
CASSFSREQETQYF
>15|NA|NA|TRBV28|TRBJ2-7
TGTGCCAGCAGTTTAAGGACGGGAGTGGGAGACGAGCAGTACTTC
CASSLRTGVGDEQYF
>13|NA|NA|TRBV7-9|TRBJ1-1
TGTGCCAGCCGCCAAACAGGGAACACTGAAGCTTTCTTT
CASRQTGNTEAFF
>14|TRBD1|NA|TRBV7-3|TRBJ2-3
TGTGCCAGCAGCCCAGGGGGCTTGGCAGATACGCAGTATTTT
CASSPGGLADTQYF
>14|NA|NA|TRBV10-1|TRBJ2-7
TGCGCCAGCAGGAGTCAGGGAAAGTACCACGAGCAGTACTTC
CASRSQGKYHEQYF
>15|NA|NA|TRBV7-3|TRBJ2-2
TGTGCCAGCAGCGCCCAGGGGGGCTGGCTCGGGGAGCTGTTTTTT
CASSAQGGWLGELFF
>18|TRBD1|NA|TRBV3-1/TRBV3-2|TRBJ2-1
TGTGCCAGCAGCCAAGATCCTCCGGGACAGGGGGGTCTAAATGAGCAGTTCTTC
CASSQDPPGQGGLNEQFF
>15|NA|NA|TRBV18|TRBJ1-2
TGTGCCAGCTCACCCGTTCGGGGAGCTAACTATGGCTACACCTTC
CASSPVRGANYGYTF
>16|TRBD1|NA|TRBV5-1|TRBJ1-4
TGCGCCAGCAGCTTGCAACTCAGGGGGCTATCCGAAAAACTGTTTTTT
CASSLQLRGLSEKLFF
>15|NA|few|TRBV3-1/TRBV3-2|TRBJ1-5
TGTGCCAGCAGCCAAGTCGCAGGAAGCAATCAGCCCCAGCATTTT
CASSQVAGSNQPQHF
>11|NA|NA|TRBV30|TRBJ2-3
TGTGCCTGGAGACGGGGAGATACGCAGTATTTT
CAWRRGDTQYF
>15|TRBD2|NA|TRBV7-2|TRBJ2-7
TGTGCCAGCAGCTTCTGGACTAGCGGGAGTTACGAGCAGTACTTC
CASSFWTSGSYEQYF
>15|NA|NA|TRBV21-1|TRBJ2-7
TGTGCCAGCAGCCAAAGGACAGGGCAATATCGCGAGCAGTACTTC
CASSQRTGQYREQYF
>18|TRBD2|NA|TRBV29-1|TRBJ2-3
TGCAGCGTTGTAAACCCGGGACTAGCGGGGGGAGCGCCAGATACGCAGTATTTT
CSVVNPGLAGGAPDTQYF
>12|NA|NA|TRBV25-1|TRBJ2-1
TGTGCCAGCAGTGGCGCGGGGTCGAGGCAGTTCTTC
CASSGAGSRQFF
>12|TRBD2|once|TRBV30|TRBJ2-5
TGTGCCTGGGAAGCGGGGGAAGAGACCCAGTACTTC
CAWEAGEETQYF
>13|NA|NA|TRBV27|TRBJ1-1
TGTGCCAGCAGAACCTCAGGGGAAACTGAAGCTTTCTTT
CASRTSGETEAFF
>16|NA|NA|TRBV27|TRBJ2-2
TGTGCCAGCAGGACTGGGAGTGCAGTTATCACCGGGGAGCTGTTTTTT
CASRTGSAVITGELFF
>16|TRBD1|NA|TRBV5-1|TRBJ2-5
TGCGCCAGCAGCGAAAGGGGACAGGGGGGAGGAGAGACCCAGTACTTC
CASSERGQGGGETQYF
>15|NA|NA|TRBV29-1|TRBJ2-2
TGCAGCGTTGAAGACACAGTGATCAACACCGGGGAGCTGTTTTTT
CSVEDTVINTGELFF
>15|NA|NA|TRBV3-1/TRBV3-2|TRBJ2-1
TGTGCCAGCAGCCAAGATCGCCGGGAGAGGAATGAGCAGTTCTTC
CASSQDRRERNEQFF
>15|TRBD2|once|TRBV9|TRBJ2-7
TGTGCCAGCAGCGCTTCTGGGACTAGTGGGTACGAGCAGTACTTC
CASSASGTSGYEQYF
>12|NA|NA|TRBV2|TRBJ1-1
TGTGCCACCGGCGGGGGCCGGACTGAAGCTTTCTTT
CATGGGRTEAFF
>18|NA|once|TRBV7-8|TRBJ2-6
TGTGCCAGCAGCTTAGCGCCCGGGGGAATCTCTGGGGCCAACGTCCTGACTTTC
CASSLAPGGISGANVLTF
>15|TRBD1|once|TRBV7-3|TRBJ2-7
TGTGCCAGCAGCCCGGGACAGATTAGAGCCTACGAGCAGTACTTC
CASSPGQIRAYEQYF
>15|TRBD1|NA|TRBV6-5|TRBJ2-5
TGTGCCAGCAGAGCCCGGGACAGGAGTCAAGAGACCCAGTACTTC
CASRARDRSQETQYF
>15|TRBD1|NA|TRBV2|TRBJ1-5
TGTGCCAGCAGTGTCTTCCAGGGGGCGAATCAGCCCCAGCATTTT
CASSVFQGANQPQHF
>12|NA|NA|TRBV14|TRBJ2-1
TGTGCCAGCAGCCAAGATCGGGGGGAGCAGTTCTTC
CASSQDRGEQFF
>16|NA|NA|TRBV30|TRBJ1-6
TGTGCCTGGAGCCGGGCGGCGAGCTCCTATAATTCACCCCTCCACTTT
CAWSRAASSYNSPLHF
>14|NA|NA|TRBV5-5|TRBJ1-6
TGTGCCAGCAGCGAGAGCTCCTATAATTCACCCCTCCACTTT
CASSESSYNSPLHF
>14|TRBD1|NA|TRBV2|TRBJ1-5
TGTGCCAGCGCTGGGGACAGGGGGGATCAGCCCCAGCATTTT
CASAGDRGDQPQHF
>16|TRBD2|few|TRBV9|TRBJ2-3
TGTGCCAGCAGCGTAGGAACTAGCGGGAGTATAGATACGCAGTATTTT
CASSVGTSGSIDTQYF
>16|TRBD2|NA|TRBV3-1/TRBV3-2|TRBJ2-1
TGTGCCAGCAGCTCTGGGACTAGCGGGAGGCTCTATCCAGAGTTCTTC
CASSSGTSGRLYPEFF
>15|NA|once|TRBV5-6|TRBJ2-2
TGTGCCAGCGGGCTCCGGGACGGGAGAGGCGGGGAGCTGTTTTTT
CASGLRDGRGGELFF
>14|NA|NA|TRBV7-7|TRBJ2-2
TGTGCTAGCAGCTCAGCAGGGGTTACCGGGGAGCTGTTTTTT
CASSSAGVTGELFF
>15|TRBD1|few|TRBV5-1|TRBJ2-7
TGCGCCAGCAGCTCCGGGACAGGGGGGCTATACGAGCAGTACTTC
CASSSGTGGLYEQYF
>16|TRBD2|NA|TRBV3-1/TRBV3-2|TRBJ2-1
TGTGCCAGCGGACGACTAGCGGGCACGTCCTACAATGAGCAGTTCTTC
CASGRLAGTSYNEQFF